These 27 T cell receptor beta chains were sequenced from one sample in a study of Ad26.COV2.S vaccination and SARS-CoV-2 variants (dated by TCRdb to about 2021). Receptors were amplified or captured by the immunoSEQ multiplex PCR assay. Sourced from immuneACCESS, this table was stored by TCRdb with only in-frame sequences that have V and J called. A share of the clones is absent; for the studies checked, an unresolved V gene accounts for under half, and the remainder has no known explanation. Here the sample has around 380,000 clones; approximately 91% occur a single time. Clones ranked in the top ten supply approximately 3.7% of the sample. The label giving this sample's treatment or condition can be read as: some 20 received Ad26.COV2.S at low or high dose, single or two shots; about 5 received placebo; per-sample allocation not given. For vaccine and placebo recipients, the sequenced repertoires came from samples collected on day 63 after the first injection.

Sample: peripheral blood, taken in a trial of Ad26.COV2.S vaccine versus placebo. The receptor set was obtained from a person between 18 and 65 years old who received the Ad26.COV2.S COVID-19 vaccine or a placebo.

The CDR3, as DNA: TGTGCCAGTAGTAAGCGACAGGGAGGTGAAAAACTGTTTTTT. As protein: CASSKRQGGEKLFF. The chain carries TRBV19 and TRBJ1-4, with TRBD1 matching over 7 bases. CDR1 is LNHDA, CDR2 SQIVND, per germline (reference sequence). The CDR3 spans 14 residues. J was trimmed by 7 bases and V by 4 bases; bases with no gene match: 6.

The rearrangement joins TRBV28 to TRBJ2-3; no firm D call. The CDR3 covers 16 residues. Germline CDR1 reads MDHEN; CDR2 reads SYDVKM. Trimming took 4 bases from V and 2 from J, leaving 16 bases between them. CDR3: CASSSPSGRYTDTQYF. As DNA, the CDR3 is TGTGCCAGCAGTTCCCCATCAGGCCGGTACACAGATACGCAGTATTTT.

In DNA, the CDR3 is TGTGCCAGCAGCTTAGGGCAGTACACTGAAGCTTTCTTT. It codes for CASSLGQYTEAFF. The rearrangement uses TRBV7-6 and TRBJ1-1, with no clear D. Trimming pared 1 base from V and 3 bases from J, leaving 6 bases between. Looked up from germline, CDR1 is SGHVS and CDR2 is FNYEAQ. The length of the CDR3 is 13 residues.

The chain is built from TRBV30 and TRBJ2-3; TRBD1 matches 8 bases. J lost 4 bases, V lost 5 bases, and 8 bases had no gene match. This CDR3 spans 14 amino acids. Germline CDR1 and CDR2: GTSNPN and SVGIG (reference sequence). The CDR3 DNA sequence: TGTGCCTGGGGCGGCAGGGGGCTCCCAGATACGCAGTATTTT. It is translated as CAWGGRGLPDTQYF. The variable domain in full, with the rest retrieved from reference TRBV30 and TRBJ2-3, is SQTIHQWPATLVQPVGSPLSLECTVEGTSNPNLYWYRQAAGRGLQLLFYSVGIGQISSEVPQNLSASRPQDRQFILSSKKLLLSDSGFYLCAWGGRGLPDTQYFGPGTRLTVL.

CDR3 nucleotides: TGTGCCATCAGTGCAGACAGGGCTAACACTGAAGCTTTCTTT. Translated, it gives CAISADRANTEAFF. The chain is built from TRBV10-3 and TRBJ1-1, with 7 bases aligning to TRBD1. The CDR3 loop spans 14 amino acids. Trimming removed 4 bases from V and 2 bases from J; junction bases left unmatched: 4. In germline, CDR1 is ENHRY, CDR2 SYGVKD.

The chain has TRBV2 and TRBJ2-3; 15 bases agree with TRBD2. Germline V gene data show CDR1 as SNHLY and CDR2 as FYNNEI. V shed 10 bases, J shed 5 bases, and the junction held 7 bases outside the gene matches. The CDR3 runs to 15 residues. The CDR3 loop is CATYGTSGGLDTQYF. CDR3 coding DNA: TGTGCCACCTACGGGACTAGCGGGGGGTTAGATACGCAGTATTTT.

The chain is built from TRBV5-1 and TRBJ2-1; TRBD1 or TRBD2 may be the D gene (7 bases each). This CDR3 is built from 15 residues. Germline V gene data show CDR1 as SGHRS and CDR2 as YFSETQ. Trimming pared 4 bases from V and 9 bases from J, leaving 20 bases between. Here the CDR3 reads CASSPRGEGAGEQFF. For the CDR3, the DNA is TGCGCCAGCAGCCCCCGCGGGGAGGGGGCGGGTGAGCAGTTCTTC. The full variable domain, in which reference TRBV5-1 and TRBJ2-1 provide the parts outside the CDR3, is KAGVTQTPRYLIKTRGQQVTLSCSPISGHRSVSWYQQTPGQGLQFLFEYFSETQRNKGNFPGRFSGRQFSNSRSEMNVSTLELGDSALYLCASSPRGEGAGEQFFGPGTRLTVL.

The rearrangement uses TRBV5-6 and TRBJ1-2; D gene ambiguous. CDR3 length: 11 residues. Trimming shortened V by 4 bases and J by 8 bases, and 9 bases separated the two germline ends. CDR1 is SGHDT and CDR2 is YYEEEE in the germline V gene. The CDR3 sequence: CASSGRAGYTF. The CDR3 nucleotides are TGTGCCAGCAGCGGAAGGGCAGGCTACACCTTC.

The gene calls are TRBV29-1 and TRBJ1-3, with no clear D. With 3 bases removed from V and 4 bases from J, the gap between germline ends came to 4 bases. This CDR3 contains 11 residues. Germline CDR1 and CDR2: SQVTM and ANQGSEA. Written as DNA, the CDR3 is TGCAGCGTTGAGGAGGGAAACACCATATATTTT. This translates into CSVEEGNTIYF.

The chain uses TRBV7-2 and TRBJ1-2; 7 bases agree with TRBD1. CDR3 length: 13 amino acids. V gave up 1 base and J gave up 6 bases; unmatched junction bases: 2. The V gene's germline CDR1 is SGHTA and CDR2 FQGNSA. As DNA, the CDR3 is TGTGCCAGCAGCTTAGGACAGGGTGATGGCTACACCTTC. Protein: CASSLGQGDGYTF.

The chain's CDR3 is CASSQGHQPQHF. DNA for the CDR3: TGTGCCAGCAGCCAAGGTCATCAGCCCCAGCATTTT. The chain is built from TRBV3-1 (or the pseudogene TRBV3-2) and TRBJ1-5; D is uncertain. Trimming shortened V by 1 base and J by 5 bases, and 3 bases separated the two germline ends. Germline V gene sequence: CDR1 LGHDT, CDR2 YNNKEL (reference sequence). CDR3 length: 12 amino acids.

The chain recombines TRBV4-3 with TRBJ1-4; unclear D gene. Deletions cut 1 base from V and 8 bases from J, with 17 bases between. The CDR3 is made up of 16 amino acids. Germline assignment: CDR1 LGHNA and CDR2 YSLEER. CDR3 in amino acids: CASSQGSGKGGEKLFF. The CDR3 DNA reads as TGCGCCAGCAGCCAAGGTTCCGGGAAGGGAGGAGAAAAACTGTTTTTT.

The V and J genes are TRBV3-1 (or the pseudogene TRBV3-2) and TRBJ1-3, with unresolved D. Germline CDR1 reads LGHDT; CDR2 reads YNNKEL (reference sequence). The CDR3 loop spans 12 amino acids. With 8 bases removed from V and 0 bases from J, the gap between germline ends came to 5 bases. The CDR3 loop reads CASGVSGNTIYF. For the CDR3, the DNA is TGTGCCAGCGGGGTCTCTGGAAACACCATATATTTT.

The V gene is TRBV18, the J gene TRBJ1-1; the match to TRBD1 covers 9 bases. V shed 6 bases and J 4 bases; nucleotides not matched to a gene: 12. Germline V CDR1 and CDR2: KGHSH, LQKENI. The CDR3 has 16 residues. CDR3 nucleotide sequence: TGTGCCAGCTCCCCAGTACAGGGGGCGCGGGTCACTGAAGCTTTCTTT. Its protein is CASSPVQGARVTEAFF.

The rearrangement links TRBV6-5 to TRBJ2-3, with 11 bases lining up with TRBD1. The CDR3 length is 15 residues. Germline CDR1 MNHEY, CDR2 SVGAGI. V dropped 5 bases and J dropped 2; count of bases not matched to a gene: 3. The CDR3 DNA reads TGTGCCAGCAGTACCGGACAGGGGGCCACAGATACGCAGTATTTT. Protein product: CASSTGQGATDTQYF.

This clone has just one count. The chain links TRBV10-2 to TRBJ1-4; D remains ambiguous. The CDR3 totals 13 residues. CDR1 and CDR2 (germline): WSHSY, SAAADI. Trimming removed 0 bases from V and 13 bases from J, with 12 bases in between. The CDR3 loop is CASSESLGSLLFF. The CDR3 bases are TGCGCCAGCAGTGAGTCCTTGGGGTCTCTACTGTTTTTT.

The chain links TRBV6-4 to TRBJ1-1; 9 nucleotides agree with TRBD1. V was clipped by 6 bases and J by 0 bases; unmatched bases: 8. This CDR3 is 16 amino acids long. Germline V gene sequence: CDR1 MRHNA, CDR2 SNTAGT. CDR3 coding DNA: TGTGCCAGCAGATCATCGACAGGGGGTATGAACACTGAAGCTTTCTTT. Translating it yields CASRSSTGGMNTEAFF.

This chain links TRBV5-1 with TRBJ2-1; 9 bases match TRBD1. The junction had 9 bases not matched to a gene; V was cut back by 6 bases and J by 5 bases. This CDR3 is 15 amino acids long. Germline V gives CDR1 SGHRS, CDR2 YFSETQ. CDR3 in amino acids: CASNQGQGVDNEQFF. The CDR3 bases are TGCGCCAGCAATCAGGGACAGGGTGTTGACAATGAGCAGTTCTTC.

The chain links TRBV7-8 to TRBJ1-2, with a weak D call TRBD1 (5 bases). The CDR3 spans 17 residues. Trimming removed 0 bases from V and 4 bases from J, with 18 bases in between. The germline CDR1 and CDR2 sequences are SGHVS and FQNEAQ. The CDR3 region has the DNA TGTGCCAGCAGCTTAGCGTCAGGGACGGGAACTGTCTATGGCTACACCTTC. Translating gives CASSLASGTGTVYGYTF.

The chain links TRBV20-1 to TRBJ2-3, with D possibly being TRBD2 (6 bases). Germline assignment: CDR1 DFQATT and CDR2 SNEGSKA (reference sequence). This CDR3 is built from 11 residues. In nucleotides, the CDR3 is TGCAGCGGACGGGGGAAGGATACGCAGTATTTT. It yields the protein CSGRGKDTQYF.

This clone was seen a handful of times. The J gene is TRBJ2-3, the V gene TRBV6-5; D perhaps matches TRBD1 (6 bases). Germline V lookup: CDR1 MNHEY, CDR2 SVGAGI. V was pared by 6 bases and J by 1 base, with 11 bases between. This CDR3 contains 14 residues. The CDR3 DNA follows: TGTGCCAGCAGAATCAGGGGCCGCACAGATACGCAGTATTTT. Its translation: CASRIRGRTDTQYF.

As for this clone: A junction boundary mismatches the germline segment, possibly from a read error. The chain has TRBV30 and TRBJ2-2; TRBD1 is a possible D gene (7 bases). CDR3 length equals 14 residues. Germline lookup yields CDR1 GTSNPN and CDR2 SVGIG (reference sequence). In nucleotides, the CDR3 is TGTGCCGGGAGGAAGGACAGGCATTCAGGGGAGCTGTTTTTT. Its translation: CAGRKDRHSGELFF. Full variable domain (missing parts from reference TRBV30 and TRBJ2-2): SQTIHQWPATLVQPVGSPLSLECTVEGTSNPNLYWYRQAAGRGLQLLFYSVGIGQISSEVPQNLSASRPQDRQFILSSKKLLLSDSGFYLCAGRKDRHSGELFFGEGSRLTVL.

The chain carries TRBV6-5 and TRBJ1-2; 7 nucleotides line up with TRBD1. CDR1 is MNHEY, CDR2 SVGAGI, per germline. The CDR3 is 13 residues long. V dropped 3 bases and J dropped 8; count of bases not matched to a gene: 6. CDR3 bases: TGTGCCAGCAGTTATGGAGGGACAGAGGGCTACACCTTC. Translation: CASSYGGTEGYTF.

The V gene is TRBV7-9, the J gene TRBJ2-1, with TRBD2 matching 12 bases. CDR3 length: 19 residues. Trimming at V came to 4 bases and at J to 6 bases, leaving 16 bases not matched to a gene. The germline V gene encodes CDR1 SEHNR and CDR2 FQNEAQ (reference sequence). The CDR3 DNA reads TGTGCCAGCAGCTCACAGAAAGGGGTACTAGCGGGGGGCCTCAATGAGCAGTTCTTC. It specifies CASSSQKGVLAGGLNEQFF.

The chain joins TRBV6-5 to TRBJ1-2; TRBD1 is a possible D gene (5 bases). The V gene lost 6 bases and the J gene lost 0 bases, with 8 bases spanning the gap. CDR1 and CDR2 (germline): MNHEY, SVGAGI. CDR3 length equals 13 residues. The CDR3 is CASRSTANYGYTF. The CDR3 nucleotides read TGTGCCAGCAGATCGACAGCTAACTATGGCTACACCTTC.

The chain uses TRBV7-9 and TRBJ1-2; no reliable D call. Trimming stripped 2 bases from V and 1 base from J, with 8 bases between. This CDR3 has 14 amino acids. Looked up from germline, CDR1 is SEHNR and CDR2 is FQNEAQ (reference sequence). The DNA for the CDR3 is TGTGCCAGCAGCTTACCGACAAATAACTATGGCTACACCTTC. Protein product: CASSLPTNNYGYTF.

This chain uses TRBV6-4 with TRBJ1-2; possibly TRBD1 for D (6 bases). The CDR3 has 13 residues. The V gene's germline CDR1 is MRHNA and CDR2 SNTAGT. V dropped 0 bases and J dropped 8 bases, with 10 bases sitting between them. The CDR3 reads CASSDSRTGGYTF. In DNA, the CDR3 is TGTGCCAGCAGTGACTCGAGAACAGGGGGCTACACCTTC.